Below are 21 T cell receptor beta chains sequenced from a single sample in a study of cytomegalovirus exposure and HLA in healthy donors. Clones were sequenced by immunoSEQ multiplex PCR, and TCRdb holds only the in-frame ones, with some missing. The table lists fewer than 80,000 clones, roughly 95% of them singletons. Sequences were obtained from PBMCs. These receptors were obtained from a woman between 18 and 29 years old in good health and CMV-seropositive.

V usage is TRBV6-4 and J usage is TRBJ1-4; 10 nucleotides align to TRBD1. In germline, CDR1 is MRHNA, CDR2 SNTAGT. The CDR3 extends over 15 amino acids. V dropped 11 bases and J dropped 3; count of bases not matched to a gene: 9. For the CDR3, the DNA is TGTGCCGCAACGGACAGGGGGAGGGCTAATGAAAAACTGTTTTTT. Amino acids: CAATDRGRANEKLFF.

This clone is a singleton in its sample. The CDR3 sequence: CASGVAGSYEQYF. DNA of the CDR3: TGTGCCAGCGGTGTCGCAGGCTCCTACGAGCAGTACTTC. The gene calls are TRBV7-9 and TRBJ2-7; D call uncertain. Germline V gene data show CDR1 as SEHNR and CDR2 as FQNEAQ (reference sequence). CDR3 length: 13 amino acids. V was shortened by 8 bases and J by 0 bases, with 11 bases between the two germline ends.

The rearrangement uses TRBV4-3 and TRBJ1-3, with D hard to call. The CDR3 covers 13 residues. V lost 2 bases to trimming and J lost 4 bases, with 6 bases between them. The germline V gene encodes CDR1 LGHNA and CDR2 YSLEER. The CDR3 is CASSQKEGNTIYF. In nucleotides, the CDR3 is TGCGCCAGCAGCCAAAAAGAGGGAAACACCATATATTTT.

This clone was seen once. The DNA for the CDR3 is TGTGCCAGCACTCAAACCGGGGTTATAGGAAACACCATATATTTT. As protein: CASTQTGVIGNTIYF. The chain joins TRBV28 to TRBJ1-3; D uncertain. Germline-derived CDR1 and CDR2 are MDHEN and SYDVKM. Trimming took off 7 bases at V and 4 bases at J, with 17 bases between the two ends. This CDR3 contains 15 residues.

CDR3 DNA: TGTGCCAGCAGCTCGGACAGGGCCAATGAAAAACTGTTTTTT. Encoded protein: CASSSDRANEKLFF. The chain recombines TRBV7-8 with TRBJ1-4; 8 bases line up with TRBD1. V shed 4 bases, J shed 5 bases, and the junction held 3 bases outside the gene matches. This CDR3 has 14 residues. Germline lookup yields CDR1 SGHVS and CDR2 FQNEAQ.

The chain couples TRBV4-2 to TRBJ2-2; 7 bases are shared with TRBD1. Germline V lookup: CDR1 LGHNA, CDR2 YNFKEQ. The J segment lost 6 bases and the V segment lost 4 bases, leaving 2 bases of the junction unmatched. The CDR3 is 13 amino acids. This chain's CDR3 is CASSRTGAGELFF. For the CDR3, the DNA is TGTGCCAGCAGCCGTACAGGGGCCGGGGAGCTGTTTTTT.

This sequence joins TRBV19 and TRBJ2-2, with TRBD2 as a possible D gene (5 bases). This CDR3 is built from 15 residues. Deletions cut 1 base from V and 2 bases from J, with 8 bases between. CDR1 LNHDA and CDR2 SQIVND come from the germline V gene (reference sequence). CDR3 region: CASSIGLANTGELFF. The CDR3 DNA reads as TGTGCCAGTAGTATAGGGCTAGCAAACACCGGGGAGCTGTTTTTT.

The rearrangement links TRBV4-1 to TRBJ1-5; D remains unclear. The CDR3 has 13 residues. Germline lookup yields CDR1 MGHRA and CDR2 YSYEKL. V was clipped by 0 bases and J by 4 bases, with 4 bases between them. This CDR3 is CASSQDRNQPQHF. CDR3 nucleotide sequence: TGCGCCAGCAGCCAAGACAGAAATCAGCCCCAGCATTTT.

The J gene is TRBJ2-3, the V gene TRBV9; 11 bases align to TRBD2. V trimming: 0 bases; J trimming: 2 bases; junction bases outside the gene matches: 5. The CDR3 covers 17 residues. The V gene's germline CDR1 is SGDLS and CDR2 YYNGEE. CDR3 coding DNA: TGTGCCAGCAGCGTAGAAGGGACTAGCGGTTTCACAGATACGCAGTATTTT. Its protein is CASSVEGTSGFTDTQYF.

V is TRBV30 and J is TRBJ2-2, with D possibly being TRBD2 (5 bases). V lost 3 bases and J lost 7, with 15 bases in between. The CDR3 sequence is 14 residues long. Germline values: CDR1 GTSNPN, CDR2 SVGIG (reference sequence). The CDR3 here is CAWSIRGGDGELFF. The CDR3 nucleotides read TGTGCCTGGAGCATTCGGGGTGGAGACGGGGAGCTGTTTTTT.

The rearrangement links TRBV27 to TRBJ2-5, with a tentative D call TRBD2 (5 bases). The V gene's germline CDR1 is MNHEY and CDR2 SMNVEV (reference sequence). CDR3 length equals 13 residues. Deletions cut 6 bases from V and 9 bases from J, with 17 bases between. CDR3 residues: CASSHGGQGPQYF. CDR3 sequence (DNA): TGTGCCAGCAGCCATGGAGGCCAAGGCCCCCAGTACTTC.

The chain recombines TRBV25-1 with TRBJ1-3; D remains ambiguous. The CDR3 is made up of 17 amino acids. Germline CDR1 and CDR2: MGHDK and SYGVNS. V lost 2 bases and J lost 0, with 14 bases in between. CDR3 sequence (DNA): TGTGCCAGCAGTGAACAGTCCCAAGGAGGCTCTGGAAACACCATATATTTT. Translation: CASSEQSQGGSGNTIYF.

V usage is TRBV6-5 and J usage is TRBJ1-5; 7 bases match TRBD1. Germline loops: CDR1 MNHEY, CDR2 SVGAGI. The CDR3 has 14 residues. Losses at the gene ends were 6 bases for V and 7 bases for J; bases not matched to a gene: 9. CDR3 residues: CASSLDRDQQPQHF. As DNA, the CDR3 is TGTGCCAGCAGCCTTGACAGGGACCAGCAGCCCCAGCATTTT.

The DNA for the CDR3 is TGTGCCAGCAGGGCTGCAGGGCAAGAGACCCAGTACTTC. This gives the protein CASRAAGQETQYF. The rearrangement uses TRBV6-5 and TRBJ2-5; D may be TRBD1 (5 bases). The length of the CDR3 is 13 residues. Germline assignment: CDR1 MNHEY and CDR2 SVGAGI. Deletions cut 6 bases from V and 2 bases from J, with 10 bases between.

The V call is TRBV30, the J call TRBJ2-6; D perhaps matches TRBD1 (6 bases). Trimming left V 7 bases short and J 0 bases short, with 19 bases between. Germline loops: CDR1 GTSNPN, CDR2 SVGIG (reference sequence). CDR3 length equals 17 residues. CDR3 sequence reads: CALPWTAPRSGANVLTF. CDR3 coding DNA: TGTGCCTTACCTTGGACAGCTCCTCGCTCTGGGGCCAACGTCCTGACTTTC.

This clone was detected only once. The rearrangement links TRBV6-4 to TRBJ2-3; 10 bases are a match to TRBD2. In germline, CDR1 is MRHNA, CDR2 SNTAGT. Unmatched junction bases numbered 4, after V lost 4 bases and J lost 3 bases. The CDR3 is 15 amino acids. CDR3 sequence: CASSALAGGTDTQYF. As DNA, the CDR3 is TGTGCCAGCAGTGCATTAGCGGGAGGAACAGATACGCAGTATTTT.

The chain combines TRBV13 with TRBJ1-4; TRBD1 aligns across 7 bases. V lost 2 bases and J lost 3; bases outside the gene matches: 9. Germline CDR1 is PRHDT and CDR2 is FYEKMQ (reference sequence). This CDR3 region has 17 residues. The CDR3 coding sequence is TGTGCCAGCAGCTTATTTCCAGGGGGGAAGGCTAATGAAAAACTGTTTTTT. The encoded protein is CASSLFPGGKANEKLFF. Full variable domain (missing parts from reference TRBV13 and TRBJ1-4): AAGVIQSPRHLIKEKRETATLKCYPIPRHDTVYWYQQGPGQDPQFLISFYEKMQSDKGSIPDRFSAQQFSDYHSELNMSSLELGDSALYFCASSLFPGGKANEKLFFGSGTQLSVL.

The rearrangement uses TRBV7-8 and TRBJ2-7, with D tentatively TRBD1 (6 bases). V was shortened by 5 bases and J by 3 bases, with 20 bases between the two germline ends. Germline-derived CDR1 and CDR2 are SGHVS and FQNEAQ. The CDR3 totals 16 residues. The CDR3 loop is CASSPVSGRDIYEQYF. CDR3 nucleotide sequence: TGTGCCAGCAGCCCAGTGTCTGGTAGGGACATCTACGAGCAGTACTTC.

The rearrangement uses TRBV6-6 and TRBJ2-7; 11 bases are shared with TRBD1. CDR3 size: 14 residues. In germline, CDR1 is MNHNY, CDR2 SVGAGI (reference sequence). V dropped 8 bases and J dropped 2; count of bases not matched to a gene: 5. The CDR3 DNA is TGTGCCAGCTATGGGGGACAGGGGGCCTACGAGCAGTACTTC. It translates to CASYGGQGAYEQYF.

This chain links TRBV5-4 with TRBJ2-7; D is possibly TRBD1 (6 bases). The CDR3 covers 13 residues. Germline values: CDR1 SGHNT, CDR2 YYREEE (reference sequence). Trimming cost V 0 bases and J 9 bases, with 13 bases left between them. DNA for the CDR3: TGTGCCAGCAGCTTGGGGGACCCAGGGGTGCAGTACTTC. This gives the protein CASSLGDPGVQYF.

The V and J genes are TRBV14 and TRBJ2-5; no reliable D call. The CDR3 sequence is 14 residues long. The germline V gene encodes CDR1 SGHDN and CDR2 FVKESK. V lost 4 bases, J lost 2 bases, and 11 bases lay in between. This CDR3 is CASSPQTIQETQYF. The CDR3 DNA sequence: TGTGCCAGCAGCCCGCAAACTATTCAAGAGACCCAGTACTTC.